This T cell receptor (beta chain) originates from a study of patients and donors after allogeneic stem cell transplantation. V was pared by 3 bases and J by 7 bases, with 16 bases between. The CDR3 is 14 amino acids. Germline assignment: CDR1 LNHDA and CDR2 SQIVND (reference sequence). Each CDR3 protein is one row after TCRdb ran MiXCR on the RT-PCR reads. The repertoire has about 410,000 distinct CDR3 sequences, roughly 16% of them found once; the top ten carry roughly 7%. This clonotype appeared a few times. The chain recombines TRBV19 with TRBJ2-7, with no clear D. Sequenced sample: blood, either unsorted or a sorted T cell fraction (not recorded which). The clonotype comes from a human donor who was either an allogeneic HSCT recipient or a stem cell or donor lymphocyte infusion donor (not recorded which). It is not recorded whose cells these are; they may come from a transplant donor. The CDR3 nucleotides are TGTGCCAGTAGTATGGCACTCGCCACTTTTGAGCAGTACTTC. Translating gives CASSMALATFEQYF.